The clone carrying this T cell receptor beta chain has at least ten counts. Construction of TCR beta libraries relied on iRepertoire HTBI primers and on Arm-PCR targeting CDR3 regions. Under the authors' procedure: Spanning all samples, the identified segments comprised some 60 TRBV and fewer than 15 TRBJ. TCRdb used MiXCR to reprocess the multiplex PCR reads, holding one entry per CDR3 protein. TCRdb's processing, not the study's, gives the V and J calls here. The profile covers around 500,000 distinct CDR3 sequences, with 12% appearing a single time and over 7% taken by the ten largest. Described time point: newly diagnosed GD, antithyroid drugs for less than 3 months. PBMC-extracted RNA yielded the TCR library. The CDR3 has 15 residues. CDR1 and CDR2 from the germline V gene are MDHEN and SYDVKM. The V end was cut by 1 base, the J end by 2 bases, with 11 bases between. The data belong to a study of regulatory T cells in long-lasting Graves disease.

These same records also appear under a second study, on T cells in Graves' hyperthyroidism and ophthalmopathy. That investigation notes: A first-round RT-PCR of the TCR CDR3 used the HTBI primer set. Ophthalmopathy was told apart from stable hyperthyroidism by a 13 V-J model.

The TCR comes from a woman aged 25 to 45 with Graves disease. The chain links TRBV28 to TRBJ1-1; D gene ambiguous. The input for sequencing was peripheral blood mononuclear cells (PBMCs), taken at new diagnosis, from a patient treated with antithyroid drugs. The chain's CDR3 is CASSLYGRSNTEAFF. CDR3 DNA: TGTGCCAGCAGTTTATACGGCAGGAGTAACACTGAAGCTTTCTTT.